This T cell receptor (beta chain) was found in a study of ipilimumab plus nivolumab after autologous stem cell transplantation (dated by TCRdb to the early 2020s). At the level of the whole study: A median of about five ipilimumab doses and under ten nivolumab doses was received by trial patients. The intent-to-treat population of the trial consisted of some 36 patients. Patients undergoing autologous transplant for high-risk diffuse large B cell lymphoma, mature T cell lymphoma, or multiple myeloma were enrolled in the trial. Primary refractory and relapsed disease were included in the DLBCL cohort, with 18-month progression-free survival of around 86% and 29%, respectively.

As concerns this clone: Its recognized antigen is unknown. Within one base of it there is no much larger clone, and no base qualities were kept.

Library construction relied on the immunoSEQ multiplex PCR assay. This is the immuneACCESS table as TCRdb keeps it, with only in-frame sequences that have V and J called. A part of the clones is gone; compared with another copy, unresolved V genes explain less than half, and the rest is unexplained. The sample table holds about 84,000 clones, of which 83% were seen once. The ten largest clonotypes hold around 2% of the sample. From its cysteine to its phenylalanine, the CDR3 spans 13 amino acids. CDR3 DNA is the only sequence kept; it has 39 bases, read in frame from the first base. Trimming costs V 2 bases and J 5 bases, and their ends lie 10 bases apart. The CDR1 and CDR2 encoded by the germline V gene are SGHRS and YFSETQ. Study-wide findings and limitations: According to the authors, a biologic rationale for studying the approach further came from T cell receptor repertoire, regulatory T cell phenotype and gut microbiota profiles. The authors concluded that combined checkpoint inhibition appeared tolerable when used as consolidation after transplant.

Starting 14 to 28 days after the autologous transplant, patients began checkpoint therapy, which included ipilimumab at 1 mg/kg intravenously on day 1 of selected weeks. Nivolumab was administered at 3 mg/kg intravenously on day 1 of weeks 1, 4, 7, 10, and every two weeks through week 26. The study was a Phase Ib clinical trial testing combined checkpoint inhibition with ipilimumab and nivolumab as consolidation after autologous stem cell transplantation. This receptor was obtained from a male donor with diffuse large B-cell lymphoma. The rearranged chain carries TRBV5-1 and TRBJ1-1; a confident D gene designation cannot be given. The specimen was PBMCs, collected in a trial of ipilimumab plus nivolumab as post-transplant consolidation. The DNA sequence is TGCGCCAGCAGCTTAGTAGAACGGACTGAAGCTTTCTTT. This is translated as CASSLVERTEAFF.